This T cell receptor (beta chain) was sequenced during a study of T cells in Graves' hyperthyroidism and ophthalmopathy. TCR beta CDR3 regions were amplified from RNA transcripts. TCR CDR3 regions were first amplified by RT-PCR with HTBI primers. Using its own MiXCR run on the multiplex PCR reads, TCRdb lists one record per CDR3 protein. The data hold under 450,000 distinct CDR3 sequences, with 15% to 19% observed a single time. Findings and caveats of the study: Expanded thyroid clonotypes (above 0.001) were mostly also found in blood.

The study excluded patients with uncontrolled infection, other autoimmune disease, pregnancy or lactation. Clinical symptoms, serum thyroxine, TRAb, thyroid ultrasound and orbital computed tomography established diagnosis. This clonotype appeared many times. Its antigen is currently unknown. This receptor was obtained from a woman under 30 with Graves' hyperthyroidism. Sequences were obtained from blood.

CDR3 DNA: TGTGCCAGCATAGATAGCGGGGGTTACAATGAGCAGTTCTTC. Translating gives CASIDSGGYNEQFF. The chain has TRBV27 and TRBJ2-1; 9 bases map to TRBD2. CDR3 size: 14 residues. Germline V CDR1 and CDR2: MNHEY, SMNVEV (reference sequence). The trim removed 7 bases at V and 4 bases at J, leaving 5 bases unmatched.